Listed here are 13 T cell receptor beta chains from one sample, sequenced in a study of brain T cells in children with intractable seizures. Sequencing was performed with immunoSEQ multiplex PCR; in TCRdb, only in-frame clones are kept and a portion is missing. Of 110,000 or so clones detected, approximately 94% appear once; the ten largest clones hold 3.8%. This sample comprised peripheral blood, obtained at surgery. Receptors originate from a boy in the first two years of life with hemimegalencephaly and intractable seizures.

This clone was seen a single time. J is TRBJ2-3 and V is TRBV29-1; 14 positions match TRBD2. V shed 8 bases, J shed 2 bases, and the junction held 15 bases outside the gene matches. This CDR3 comprises 18 residues. Germline assignment: CDR1 SQVTM and CDR2 ANQGSEA. The CDR3 spells CSLRGTSGRKGDTDTQYF. The DNA of the CDR3 is TGCAGCCTCCGCGGGACTAGCGGGAGAAAGGGGGACACAGATACGCAGTATTTT.

This clone was detected once. This chain links TRBV28 with TRBJ1-5; 7 nucleotides agree with TRBD1. V lost 5 bases to trimming and J lost 5 bases; unmatched junction nucleotides: 9. Germline CDR1 reads MDHEN; CDR2 reads SYDVKM. The CDR3 spans 15 residues. In DNA form, the CDR3 reads TGTGCCAGCAGTGGCGGGACAGACTATCATCAGCCCCAGCATTTT. Encoded protein: CASSGGTDYHQPQHF. Looking up the rest from reference TRBV28 and TRBJ1-5 gives the full variable domain: DVKVTQSSRYLVKRTGEKVFLECVQDMDHENMFWYRQDPGLGLRLIYFSYDVKMKEKGDIPEGYSVSREKKERFSLILESASTNQTSMYLCASSGGTDYHQPQHFGDGTRLSIL.

By share of the sample, this clone is medium-sized. The rearrangement uses TRBV6-5 and TRBJ2-5; D may be TRBD1 (5 bases). Germline V gives CDR1 MNHEY, CDR2 SVGAGI. This CDR3 contains 15 residues. The V end was cut by 0 bases, the J end by 5 bases, with 13 bases between. CDR3 amino acids: CASSYSVGPPETQYF. The CDR3 region has the DNA TGTGCCAGCAGTTACTCAGTGGGGCCTCCGGAGACCCAGTACTTC.

The CDR3 sequence is CASSSDRIRYNSPLHF. The CDR3 DNA follows: TGTGCCAGCAGCTCCGACCGAATCCGCTATAATTCACCCCTCCACTTT. The gene calls are TRBV5-5 and TRBJ1-6, with D unclear. This CDR3 is built from 16 residues. Trimming stripped 3 bases from V and 3 bases from J, with 13 bases between. The germline V gene encodes CDR1 SGHKS and CDR2 YYEKEE (reference sequence).

As concerns this clone: One junction end disagrees with the germline gene, perhaps due to a read error. The chain carries TRBV28 and TRBJ1-1, with no clear D. This CDR3 contains 12 residues. Germline V gene sequence: CDR1 MDHEN, CDR2 SYDVKM. DNA for the CDR3: TGTGCCAGCAGTTTATTGATGTCTGAAGATTTCTTT. The encoded protein is CASSLLMSEDFF.

To note about this clone: Sequence at one end of the junction differs from germline and may be a read error. J is TRBJ2-7 and V is TRBV7-9; possibly TRBD1 for D (5 bases). Germline CDR1 reads SEHNR; CDR2 reads FQNEAQ (reference sequence). This CDR3 comprises 14 residues. In nucleotides, the CDR3 is TGTGTCAGCAGCGACAGACAGATACCCTACGAGCAGTACTTC. This sequence encodes CVSSDRQIPYEQYF.

The rearrangement links TRBV5-5 to TRBJ2-5; tentatively, D is TRBD1 (6 bases). Looked up from germline, CDR1 is SGHKS and CDR2 is YYEKEE (reference sequence). The ends were cut back, 0 bases at V and 2 bases at J, with 14 bases in the middle. This CDR3 is built from 16 residues. The CDR3 DNA sequence: TGTGCCAGCAGCTTGGCCGGGCAGGGGAATCAAGAGACCCAGTACTTC. It specifies CASSLAGQGNQETQYF.

The chain joins TRBV30 to TRBJ2-4; a possible D gene is TRBD2 (6 bases). Germline V gene lookup returns CDR1 GTSNPN and CDR2 SVGIG (reference sequence). Trimming removed 3 bases at V and 2 bases at J, with 8 bases between. This CDR3 has 13 residues. The DNA for the CDR3 is TGTGCCTGGAGGGGGGGATCCAAAAACATTCAGTACTTC. It is translated as CAWRGGSKNIQYF. Using reference TRBV30 and TRBJ2-4 for the parts outside the CDR3, the full variable domain is SQTIHQWPATLVQPVGSPLSLECTVEGTSNPNLYWYRQAAGRGLQLLFYSVGIGQISSEVPQNLSASRPQDRQFILSSKKLLLSDSGFYLCAWRGGSKNIQYFGAGTRLSVL.

V usage is TRBV28 and J usage is TRBJ2-7; 8 bases are shared with TRBD1. This CDR3 is 13 amino acids long. Looked up from germline, CDR1 is MDHEN and CDR2 is SYDVKM. V shed 5 bases and J 3 bases; nucleotides not matched to a gene: 3. As DNA, the CDR3 is TGTGCCAGCAGTATCGGACAGGGCTACGAGCAGTACTTC. Its protein product is CASSIGQGYEQYF.

The rearrangement links TRBV6-6 to TRBJ1-2; maybe TRBD1 (6 bases). Germline loops: CDR1 MNHNY, CDR2 SVGAGI (reference sequence). The CDR3 has 12 amino acids. Trimming removed 5 bases at V and 8 bases at J, with 12 bases between. The DNA of the CDR3 is TGTGCCAGCAGTAGGACGGACAGCGGCTACACCTTC. Amino acid sequence: CASSRTDSGYTF.

The chain is built from TRBV11-3 and TRBJ1-6; D perhaps matches TRBD1 (6 bases). The CDR3 runs to 14 residues. CDR1 and CDR2 (germline): SGHNT, YENEEA. Trimming stripped 5 bases from V and 4 bases from J, with 9 bases between. DNA of the CDR3: TGTGCCAGCAGCCCAGACAGGTATAATTCACCCCTCCACTTT. Its protein product is CASSPDRYNSPLHF.

The chain has TRBV24-1 and TRBJ2-6; D gene unclear. The CDR3 totals 15 residues. From germline, CDR1 is KGHDR and CDR2 SFDVKD. V was pared by 3 bases and J by 2 bases, with 7 bases between. CDR3 nucleotides: TGTGCCACCAGTGATCCCCAAGCTGGGGCCAACGTCCTGACTTTC. Its protein is CATSDPQAGANVLTF.

This rearrangement joins TRBV7-2 to TRBJ1-5, with TRBD1 identical over 10 bases. This CDR3 has 15 amino acids. The germline CDR1 and CDR2 sequences are SGHTA and FQGNSA. With 5 bases clipped from V and 5 bases from J, the junction kept 6 bases outside the gene matches. The CDR3 coding sequence is TGTGCCAGCAGCCCGGGGACAGGGGTCGATCAGCCCCAGCATTTT. It specifies CASSPGTGVDQPQHF.